This TCR beta chain was recorded in a study of blood T cell repertoires in COVID-19. Study-level background: Both acute and convalescent COVID-19 samples were obtained from the United States, Italy and Spain.

Sequencing used immunoSEQ multiplex PCR; TCRdb keeps in-frame clones, though not all of them. The sample shows 150,000 to 200,000 clones, around 83% of them seen only once. The V gene's germline CDR1 is SGHDT and CDR2 YYEEEE. V lost 2 bases and J lost 5; bases outside the gene matches: 12. This CDR3 has 16 residues. This sequence originates from a woman in her 70s who had recovered from COVID-19. V is TRBV5-6 and J is TRBJ1-2, with 7 positions matching TRBD1. Sequenced input: peripheral blood. This CDR3 reads CASSFDRVAAGYGYTF. Here the CDR3 DNA reads TGTGCCAGCAGCTTTGACAGGGTAGCCGCGGGGTATGGCTACACCTTC.